This TCR beta chain was obtained from a study of Ad26.COV2.S vaccination and SARS-CoV-2 variants. About the study: By the intramuscular route, Ad26.COV2.S was given once, or twice 56 days apart.

Treatment specified: roughly 19 received Ad26.COV2.S at low or high dose, single or two shots; about 5 received placebo; per-sample allocation not given. The study sampled participants on day 63 after the first vaccine or placebo injection. General observations from the study: Those who received vaccine or placebo ended up with similar non-spike TCR breadth. TCR breadth and depth analyses may have underestimated total T cell responses.

TCRdb's copy holds only in-frame clones and misses some; the assay was immunoSEQ multiplex PCR. The sample lists roughly 460,000 clones, about nine tenths occurring once. Turning to this clone: The antigen is undetermined.

The receptor was isolated from a person between 18 and 65 years old who received the Ad26.COV2.S COVID-19 vaccine or a placebo. Sequenced material: peripheral blood, taken in a trial of Ad26.COV2.S vaccine versus placebo.

CDR3 sequence (DNA): TGTGCCAGCAGCCGCCGAGACGAGAGCTCCTACGAGCAGTACTTC. It encodes CASSRRDESSYEQYF. This chain links TRBV13 with TRBJ2-7; D not certain. The germline V gene encodes CDR1 PRHDT and CDR2 FYEKMQ (reference sequence). This CDR3 has 15 amino acids. V was cut by 5 bases and J by 0 bases, with 14 bases left in between. The full variable domain, with the rest looked up from reference TRBV13 and TRBJ2-7, is AAGVIQSPRHLIKEKRETATLKCYPIPRHDTVYWYQQGPGQDPQFLISFYEKMQSDKGSIPDRFSAQQFSDYHSELNMSSLELGDSALYFCASSRRDESSYEQYFGPGTRLTVT.